This TCR beta chain was identified in a study of identical twins. Study-level findings and limits: Beta out-of-frame sequences showed weaker excess twin sharing.

CDR1 and CDR2 from the germline V gene are DFQATT and SNEGSKA (reference sequence). The CDR3 covers 14 residues. Trimming removed 0 bases at V and 0 bases at J, with 7 bases between. This clonotype was counted ten times or more. Its target is unknown. TCRdb independently ran MiXCR on the 5' RACE reads; one entry per CDR3 protein. This table holds about 900,000 distinct CDR3 sequences, roughly an eighth found once. These data were also reused for a study on yellow fever vaccine responses in identical twins.

The receptor's source is a woman younger than 35 in good health. The gene calls are TRBV20-1 and TRBJ2-3; D is possibly TRBD2 (5 bases). The material sequenced was PBMCs. DNA for the CDR3: TGCAGTGCTAGAGAGGGCGGGAGCACAGATACGCAGTATTTT. This sequence encodes CSAREGGSTDTQYF.